One and the same sample provided the 20 T cell receptor beta chains below, sequenced in a study of blood T cell repertoires in COVID-19. Data came from immunoSEQ multiplex PCR; TCRdb stores just in-frame clones and leaves some out. This table has some 230,000 clones, 80% to 90% appearing once. Sequencing was performed on peripheral blood. These receptors came from a woman in her sixties who had recovered from COVID-19.

The chain couples TRBV6-1 to TRBJ2-1; 11 bases are a match to TRBD1. The junction had 10 bases not matched to a gene; V was cut back by 4 bases and J by 5 bases. The germline gives CDR1 MNHNS, CDR2 SASEGT. The CDR3 runs to 17 residues. The CDR3 coding sequence is TGTGCCAGCAGTGCGAGACCCGGGACAGGGGGTGACAATGAGCAGTTCTTC. Translation: CASSARPGTGGDNEQFF.

The J gene is TRBJ1-5, the V gene TRBV27; a possible D gene is TRBD1 (5 bases). This CDR3 spans 15 amino acids. CDR1 MNHEY and CDR2 SMNVEV come from the germline V gene (reference sequence). Trimming left V 5 bases short and J 6 bases short, with 17 bases between. In DNA form, the CDR3 reads TGTGCCAGCAGTCTCCGGGCTCTTGGGGCTCAGCCCCAGCATTTT. Translated: CASSLRALGAQPQHF.

This clone was seen just once. The V and J genes are TRBV5-6 and TRBJ1-6; 9 nucleotides match TRBD1. J was trimmed by 10 bases and V by 1 base; bases with no gene match: 12. This CDR3 contains 17 residues. The germline gives CDR1 SGHDT, CDR2 YYEEEE. The CDR3 DNA follows: TGTGCCAGCAGCTTGCCACGAGGACAGGGGATAGGATCACCCCTCCACTTT. Protein product: CASSLPRGQGIGSPLHF.

In its sample, this clone was seen once. V is TRBV9 and J is TRBJ2-3, with D possibly being TRBD1 (6 bases). Germline CDR1 SGDLS, CDR2 YYNGEE. The CDR3 runs 19 residues. V was clipped by 4 bases and J by 0 bases, with 24 bases between them. Written as DNA, the CDR3 is TGTGCCAGCAGCCGCGCCACCGCAAATACAGGGCTTAGCACAGATACGCAGTATTTT. Its protein is CASSRATANTGLSTDTQYF.

This clone was picked up a small number of times. The V and J genes are TRBV7-8 and TRBJ2-3; D is perhaps TRBD2 (5 bases). CDR1 and CDR2 (germline): SGHVS, FQNEAQ. The CDR3 runs 14 residues. V lost 5 bases, J lost 3 bases, and 12 bases lay in between. CDR3 DNA sequence: TGTGCCAGCAGCGCCGGGATCTCAACAGATACGCAGTATTTT. Its protein is CASSAGISTDTQYF.

This rearrangement joins TRBV7-2 to TRBJ2-5; 16 nucleotides line up with TRBD2. This CDR3 spans 16 amino acids. V trimming: 3 bases; J trimming: 5 bases; junction bases outside the gene matches: 3. CDR1 SGHTA and CDR2 FQGNSA come from the germline V gene. CDR3 nucleotides: TGTGCCAGCAGCTTGGGACTAGCGGGGGGGTTTGAGACCCAGTACTTC. It specifies CASSLGLAGGFETQYF.

The rearrangement joins TRBV6-5 to TRBJ2-3; 11 bases align to TRBD2. Trimming took 8 bases from V and 15 from J; bases not matched to a gene: 13. Germline V gene sequence: CDR1 MNHEY, CDR2 SVGAGI. This CDR3 is built from 13 residues. Here the CDR3 DNA reads TGTGCCAGCGAAACGGGTAGCGGGGGGGCCGAATATTTT. Translated: CASETGSGGAEYF.

This clone was observed once. This chain connects TRBV4-3 to TRBJ2-4; 7 bases match TRBD1. Germline CDR1 is LGHNA and CDR2 is YSLEER. The CDR3 loop spans 15 amino acids. Trimming took 1 base from V and 8 from J; bases not matched to a gene: 8. CDR3 coding DNA: TGCGCCAGCAGCCAAGTGCTTACAGGGGATGACATTCAGTACTTC. This gives the protein CASSQVLTGDDIQYF.

V and J are TRBV4-2 and TRBJ1-1; D is possibly TRBD1 (6 bases). The germline V gene has CDR1 LGHNA and CDR2 YNFKEQ. The V end lost 4 bases, the J end lost 0 bases, and 15 bases lay between the germline ends. The CDR3 loop spans 16 amino acids. The CDR3 is CASSPPGQMMNTEAFF. DNA of the CDR3: TGTGCCAGCAGCCCCCCTGGACAGATGATGAACACTGAAGCTTTCTTT.

This rearrangement joins TRBV9 to TRBJ2-1; TRBD2 agrees at 12 bases. The CDR3 is 17 residues long. Germline CDR1 is SGDLS and CDR2 is YYNGEE. Germline trimming cut 3 bases from V and 0 bases from J; bases unmatched to any gene: 4. CDR3 protein: CASSGTSGDSSYNEQFF. CDR3 nucleotides: TGTGCCAGCAGCGGGACTAGCGGGGACAGCTCCTACAATGAGCAGTTCTTC.

The rearrangement links TRBV29-1 to TRBJ2-2; TRBD2 agrees at 7 bases. Germline trimming cut 0 bases from V and 6 bases from J; bases unmatched to any gene: 10. The V gene's germline CDR1 is SQVTM and CDR2 ANQGSEA. The CDR3 has 16 residues. DNA for the CDR3: TGCAGCGTTGAAGATCTCCGGGGGGAGGGAGCCGGGGAGCTGTTTTTT. Translating gives CSVEDLRGEGAGELFF.

The V and J genes are TRBV5-6 and TRBJ2-2; D not resolved. V gave up 4 bases and J gave up 8 bases, with 12 bases separating them. The length of the CDR3 is 13 residues. The V gene's germline CDR1 is SGHDT and CDR2 YYEEEE. CDR3 nucleotide sequence: TGTGCCAGCAGCCCCTACAGCACGGGGGAGCTGTTTTTT. Translating it yields CASSPYSTGELFF.

The J gene is TRBJ2-1, the V gene TRBV7-3; perhaps TRBD2 as D (6 bases). Germline V gene lookup returns CDR1 SGHTA and CDR2 FQGTGA. V lost 3 bases and J lost 5, with 11 bases in between. The length of the CDR3 is 14 residues. The CDR3 spells CASSLDYRDNEQFF. CDR3 DNA: TGTGCCAGCAGCTTGGACTACAGAGACAATGAGCAGTTCTTC.

V gene TRBV19 combines with J gene TRBJ2-7; weak D call: TRBD1 (5 bases). CDR3 size: 14 residues. CDR1 LNHDA and CDR2 SQIVND come from the germline V gene (reference sequence). V lost 3 bases, J lost 3 bases, and 12 bases lay in between. Here the CDR3 DNA reads TGTGCCAGTAGTATTAGCCAGGGCTACTACGAGCAGTACTTC. Translation gives CASSISQGYYEQYF.

V gene TRBV7-2 combines with J gene TRBJ1-3, with TRBD1 identical over 8 bases. The CDR3 spans 15 residues. CDR1 is SGHTA, CDR2 FQGNSA, per germline. V trimming: 3 bases; J trimming: 0 bases; junction bases outside the gene matches: 1. CDR3: CASSLTGDSGNTIYF. The DNA of the CDR3 is TGTGCCAGCAGCTTGACAGGGGACTCTGGAAACACCATATATTTT.

V usage is TRBV6-5 and J usage is TRBJ1-2; 10 bases line up with TRBD1. Germline lookup yields CDR1 MNHEY and CDR2 SVGAGI. This CDR3 region has 14 residues. With V trimmed by 6 bases and J by 7 bases, 8 bases remained unmatched. The DNA of the CDR3 is TGTGCCAGCAGCCGACAGGGGGCGAGAACTGGCTACACCTTC. Its protein product is CASSRQGARTGYTF.

In this sample, this clone turned up a few times. The chain has TRBV11-3 and TRBJ2-7; D is unclear. V shed 3 bases and J shed 10 bases, with 16 bases lying between them. Germline assignment: CDR1 SGHNT and CDR2 YENEEA. The CDR3 is 13 residues long. CDR3 region: CASSFTAEAEQYF. CDR3 nucleotide sequence: TGTGCCAGCAGCTTCACCGCCGAGGCGGAACAGTACTTC.

This chain uses TRBV7-9 with TRBJ2-1; 7 nucleotides line up with TRBD1. The CDR3 has 15 residues. CDR1 SEHNR and CDR2 FQNEAQ come from the germline V gene (reference sequence). J was trimmed by 2 bases and V by 1 base; bases with no gene match: 2. CDR3 residues: CASSLVQGAYNEQFF. The CDR3, as DNA: TGTGCCAGCAGCTTAGTTCAGGGGGCCTACAATGAGCAGTTCTTC.

This clone has a handful of counts. The chain employs TRBV11-1 and TRBJ2-7, with no clear D. Germline assignment: CDR1 SGHAT and CDR2 FQDESV (reference sequence). The germline V and J ends were trimmed by 3 bases and 2 bases, with 11 bases remaining between them. The CDR3 has 14 residues. CDR3: CASSLGAVTYEQYF. CDR3 nucleotide sequence: TGTGCCAGCAGCTTGGGTGCGGTGACCTACGAGCAGTACTTC.

In its sample, this clone was seen once. The chain links TRBV5-1 to TRBJ2-7, with 12 bases identical to TRBD2. The CDR3 extends over 16 amino acids. Trimming at V came to 4 bases and at J to 0 bases, leaving 5 bases not matched to a gene. In germline, CDR1 is SGHRS, CDR2 YFSETQ. In DNA form, the CDR3 reads TGCGCCAGCAGCCCTACTAGCGGGGGGATCTCCTACGAGCAGTACTTC. This gives the protein CASSPTSGGISYEQYF.